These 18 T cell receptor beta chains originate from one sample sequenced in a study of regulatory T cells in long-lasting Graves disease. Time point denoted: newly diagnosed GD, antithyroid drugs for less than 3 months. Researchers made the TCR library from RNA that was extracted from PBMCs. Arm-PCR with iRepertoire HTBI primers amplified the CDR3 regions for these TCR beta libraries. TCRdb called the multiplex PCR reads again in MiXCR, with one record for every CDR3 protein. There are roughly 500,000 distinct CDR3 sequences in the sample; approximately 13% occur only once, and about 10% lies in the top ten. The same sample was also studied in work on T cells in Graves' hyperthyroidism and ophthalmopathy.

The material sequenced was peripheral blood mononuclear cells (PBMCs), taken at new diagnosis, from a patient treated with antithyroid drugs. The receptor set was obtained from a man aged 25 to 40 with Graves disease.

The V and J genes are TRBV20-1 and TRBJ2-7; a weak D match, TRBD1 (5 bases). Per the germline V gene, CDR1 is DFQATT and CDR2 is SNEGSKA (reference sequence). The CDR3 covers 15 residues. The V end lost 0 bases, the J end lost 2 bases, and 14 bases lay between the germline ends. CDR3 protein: CSARDQGAAAYEQYF. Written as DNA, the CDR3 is TGCAGTGCTAGAGATCAAGGGGCCGCAGCCTACGAGCAGTACTTC.

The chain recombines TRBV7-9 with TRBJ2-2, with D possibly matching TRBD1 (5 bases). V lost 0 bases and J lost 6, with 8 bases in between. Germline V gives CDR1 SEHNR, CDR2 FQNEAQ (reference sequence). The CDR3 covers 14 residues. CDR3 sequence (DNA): TGTGCCAGCAGCTTAGCAGGGGCGGCCGGGGAGCTGTTTTTT. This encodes CASSLAGAAGELFF.

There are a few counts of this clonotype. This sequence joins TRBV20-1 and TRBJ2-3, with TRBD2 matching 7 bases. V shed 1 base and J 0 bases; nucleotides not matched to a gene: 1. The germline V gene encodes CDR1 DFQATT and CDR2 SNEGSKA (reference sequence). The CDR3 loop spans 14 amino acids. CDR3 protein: CSARVRESTDTQYF. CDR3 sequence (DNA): TGCAGTGCTAGAGTGCGGGAGAGCACAGATACGCAGTATTTT.

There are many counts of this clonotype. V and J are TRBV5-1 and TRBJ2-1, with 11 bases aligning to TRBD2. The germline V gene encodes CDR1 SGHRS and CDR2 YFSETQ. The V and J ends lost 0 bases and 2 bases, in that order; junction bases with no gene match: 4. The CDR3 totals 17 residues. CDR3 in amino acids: CASSLEGLAATYNEQFF. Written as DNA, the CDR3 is TGCGCCAGCAGCTTGGAGGGACTAGCGGCAACCTACAATGAGCAGTTCTTC.

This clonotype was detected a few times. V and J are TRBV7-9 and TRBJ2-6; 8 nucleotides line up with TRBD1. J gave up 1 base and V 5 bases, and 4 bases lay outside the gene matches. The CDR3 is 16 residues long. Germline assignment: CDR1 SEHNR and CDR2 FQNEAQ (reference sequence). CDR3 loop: CASSVQGVSGANVLTF. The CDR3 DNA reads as TGTGCCAGCAGCGTACAGGGGGTATCTGGGGCCAACGTCCTGACTTTC.

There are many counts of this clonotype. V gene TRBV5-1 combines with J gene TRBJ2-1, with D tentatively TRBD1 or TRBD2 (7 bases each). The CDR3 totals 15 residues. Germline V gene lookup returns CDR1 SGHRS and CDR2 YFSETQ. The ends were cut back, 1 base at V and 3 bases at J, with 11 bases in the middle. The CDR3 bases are TGCGCCAGCAGCTTGACAGGGGACTACTACAATGAGCAGTTCTTC. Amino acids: CASSLTGDYYNEQFF.

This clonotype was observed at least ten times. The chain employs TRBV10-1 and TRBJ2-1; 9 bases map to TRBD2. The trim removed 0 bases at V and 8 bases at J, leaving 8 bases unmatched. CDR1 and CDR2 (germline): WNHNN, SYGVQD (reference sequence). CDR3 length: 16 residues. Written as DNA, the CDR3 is TGCGCCAGCAGTGAGTCGGGAAGCGGGAGGACAGATGAGCAGTTCTTC. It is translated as CASSESGSGRTDEQFF.

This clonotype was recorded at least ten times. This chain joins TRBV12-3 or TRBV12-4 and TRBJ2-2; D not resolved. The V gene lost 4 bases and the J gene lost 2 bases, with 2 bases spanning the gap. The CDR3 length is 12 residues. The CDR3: CASSYNTGELFF. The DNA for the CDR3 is TGTGCCAGCAGTTATAACACCGGGGAGCTGTTTTTT.

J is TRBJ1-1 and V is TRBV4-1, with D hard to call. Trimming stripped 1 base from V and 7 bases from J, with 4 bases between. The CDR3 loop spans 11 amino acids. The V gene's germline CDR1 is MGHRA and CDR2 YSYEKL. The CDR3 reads CASSQGSEAFF. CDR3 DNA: TGCGCCAGCAGCCAAGGGAGTGAAGCTTTCTTT.

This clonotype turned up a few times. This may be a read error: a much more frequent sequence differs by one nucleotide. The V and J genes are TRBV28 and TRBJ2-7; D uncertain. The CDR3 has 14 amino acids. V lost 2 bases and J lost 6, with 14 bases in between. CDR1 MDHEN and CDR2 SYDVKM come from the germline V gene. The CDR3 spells CASSLGQNLCEQYF. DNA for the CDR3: TGTGCCAGCAGTTTAGGGCAGAATCTCTGCGAGCAGTACTTC.

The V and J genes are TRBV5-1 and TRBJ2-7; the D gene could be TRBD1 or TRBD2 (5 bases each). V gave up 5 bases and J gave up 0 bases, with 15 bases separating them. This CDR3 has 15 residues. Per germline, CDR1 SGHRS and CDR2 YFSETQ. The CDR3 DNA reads TGCGCCAGCAGGATGAACGGGGCCCCCTCCTACGAGCAGTACTTC. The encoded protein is CASRMNGAPSYEQYF.

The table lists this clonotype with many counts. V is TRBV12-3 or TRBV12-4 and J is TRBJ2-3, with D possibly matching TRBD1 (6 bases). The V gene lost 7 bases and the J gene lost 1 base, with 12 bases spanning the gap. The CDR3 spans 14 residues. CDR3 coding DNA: TGTGCCAGCAATACTGGACAGCGCACAGATACGCAGTATTTT. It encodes CASNTGQRTDTQYF.

The CDR3: CASSSRASVDTEAFF. The CDR3 DNA is TGTGCCAGCAGCTCCCGGGCCTCGGTGGACACTGAAGCTTTCTTT. This rearrangement joins TRBV5-5 to TRBJ1-1; D gene unclear. V was clipped by 3 bases and J by 3 bases, with 15 bases between them. The germline gives CDR1 SGHKS, CDR2 YYEKEE (reference sequence). CDR3 length: 15 residues.

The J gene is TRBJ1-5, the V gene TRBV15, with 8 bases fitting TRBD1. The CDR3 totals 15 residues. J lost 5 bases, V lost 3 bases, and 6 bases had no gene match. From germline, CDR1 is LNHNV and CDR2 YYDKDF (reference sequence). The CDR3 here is CATSSPDRADQPQHF. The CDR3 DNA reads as TGTGCCACCAGCAGCCCGGACAGGGCGGATCAGCCCCAGCATTTT.

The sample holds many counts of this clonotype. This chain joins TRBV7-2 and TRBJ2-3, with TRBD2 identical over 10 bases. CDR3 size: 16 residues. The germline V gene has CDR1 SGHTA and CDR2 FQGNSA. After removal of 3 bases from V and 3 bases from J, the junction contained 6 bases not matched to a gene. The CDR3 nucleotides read TGTGCCAGCAGCTTCCGAGCGGGAGGGAGTACAGATACGCAGTATTTT. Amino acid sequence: CASSFRAGGSTDTQYF.

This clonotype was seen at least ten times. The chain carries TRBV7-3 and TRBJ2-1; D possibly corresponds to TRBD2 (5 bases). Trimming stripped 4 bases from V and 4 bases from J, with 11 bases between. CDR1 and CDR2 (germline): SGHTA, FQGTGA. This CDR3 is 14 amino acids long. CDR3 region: CASSSSPSYNEQFF. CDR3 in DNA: TGTGCCAGCAGCTCTAGCCCCTCTTACAATGAGCAGTTCTTC.

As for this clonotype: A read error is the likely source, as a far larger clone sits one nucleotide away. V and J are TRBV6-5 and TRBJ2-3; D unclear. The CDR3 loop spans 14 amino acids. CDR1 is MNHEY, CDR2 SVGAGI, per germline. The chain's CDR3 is CASGYSPYADTQYF. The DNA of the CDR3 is TGTGCCAGCGGTTACTCCCCTTACGCAGATACGCAGTATTTT.

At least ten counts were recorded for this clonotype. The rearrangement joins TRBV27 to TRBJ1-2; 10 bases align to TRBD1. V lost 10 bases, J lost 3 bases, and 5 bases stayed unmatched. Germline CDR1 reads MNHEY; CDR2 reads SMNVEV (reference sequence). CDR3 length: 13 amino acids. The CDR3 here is CATRDRGDYGYTF. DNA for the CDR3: TGTGCCACCCGGGACAGGGGCGACTATGGCTACACCTTC.